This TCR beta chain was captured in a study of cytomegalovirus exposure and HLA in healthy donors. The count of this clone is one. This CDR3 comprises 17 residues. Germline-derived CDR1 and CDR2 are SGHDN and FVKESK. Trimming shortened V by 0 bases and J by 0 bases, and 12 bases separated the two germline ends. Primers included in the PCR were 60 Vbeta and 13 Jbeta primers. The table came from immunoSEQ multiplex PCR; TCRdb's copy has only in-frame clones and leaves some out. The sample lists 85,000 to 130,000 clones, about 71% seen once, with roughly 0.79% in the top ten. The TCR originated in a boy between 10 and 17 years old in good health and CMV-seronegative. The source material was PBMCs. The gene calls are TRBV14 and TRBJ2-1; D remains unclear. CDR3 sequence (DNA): TGTGCCAGCAGCCAAGAAAATCAGACTCCCTCCTACAATGAGCAGTTCTTC. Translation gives CASSQENQTPSYNEQFF.